Following are 12 T cell receptor beta chains from one sample sequenced in a study of beta chain features in type 1 diabetes. Notes on the study in general: TCRB CDR3 length was moderately but significantly reduced in all four CD4+ subsets of Type 1 diabetes patients.

Since all of the isolated RNA was reverse transcribed, expressed TCRB transcripts were what got sequenced. Only in-frame clones appear in the TCRdb table, and some are missing; sequencing was by immunoSEQ multiplex PCR. The data show about 340,000 clones, with around 9.3% seen just once and about 1% held by the top ten. No antigen is known for these receptors. Sequencing was performed on central memory CD4+ T cells from blood. The origin of the receptors is a man between 25 and 39 years old with type 1 diabetes.

There are a few counts of this clone. The sample contains more than one DNA sequence encoding this CDR3. The chain couples TRBV6-5 to TRBJ2-7; D may be TRBD1 (7 bases). Germline V gene data show CDR1 as MNHEY and CDR2 as SVGAGI. The V end was cut by 6 bases, the J end by 4 bases, with 13 bases between. CDR3 length: 13 amino acids. The CDR3 protein is CASRSSGGYEQYF. The CDR3 nucleotides read TGTGCCAGCAGATCATCAGGGGGGTACGAGCAGTACTTC.

This clone was counted a few times. Distinct nucleotide sequences in the sample also encode this CDR3. The V and J genes are TRBV5-6 and TRBJ1-4; TRBD1 matches at 11 bases. Germline CDR1 reads SGHDT; CDR2 reads YYEEEE. Losses at the gene ends were 2 bases for V and 5 bases for J; bases not matched to a gene: 2. The CDR3 consists of 15 residues. CDR3 sequence (DNA): TGTGCCAGCAGCTTAGGACAGGGGGCAAATGAAAAACTGTTTTTT. As protein: CASSLGQGANEKLFF. The full variable domain, completed using reference TRBV5-6 and TRBJ1-4, is DAGVTQSPTHLIKTRGQQVTLRCSPKSGHDTVSWYQQALGQGPQFIFQYYEEEERQRGNFPDRFSGHQFPNYSSELNVNALLLGDSALYLCASSLGQGANEKLFFGSGTQLSVL.

The rearrangement links TRBV27 to TRBJ2-7, with TRBD1 matching 9 bases. V was pared by 4 bases and J by 5 bases, with 6 bases of the junction left unmatched. The CDR3 has 14 residues. Germline CDR1 reads MNHEY; CDR2 reads SMNVEV (reference sequence). The CDR3 loop reads CASSSDRGSHEQYF. CDR3 coding DNA: TGTGCCAGCAGTTCCGACAGGGGGTCCCACGAGCAGTACTTC.

In this sample, this clone turned up a few times. This sequence joins TRBV10-3 and TRBJ1-2; no clear D. Germline-derived CDR1 and CDR2 are ENHRY and SYGVKD. The CDR3 has 11 amino acids. Trimming took 10 bases from V and 6 from J, leaving 12 bases between them. Here the CDR3 reads CATGAMHGYTF. The DNA of the CDR3 is TGTGCCACCGGCGCGATGCATGGCTACACCTTC.

This clone was observed a handful of times. The rearrangement links TRBV11-3 to TRBJ2-2; D possibly corresponds to TRBD1 (5 bases). The germline V gene encodes CDR1 SGHNT and CDR2 YENEEA. V shed 8 bases and J shed 3 bases, with 10 bases lying between them. The CDR3 is made up of 13 amino acids. This CDR3 reads CASGCRDTGELFF. CDR3 bases: TGTGCCAGCGGATGCAGGGACACCGGGGAGCTGTTTTTT.

This clone was recorded a few times. The chain carries TRBV10-2 and TRBJ2-7, with TRBD2 matching 7 bases. J lost 5 bases, V lost 5 bases, and 9 bases had no gene match. This CDR3 region has 14 residues. Germline-derived CDR1 and CDR2 are WSHSY and SAAADI. The CDR3 region has the DNA TGCGCCAGCAGTAGGGAGGGCTCCCACGACGAGCAGTACTTC. This sequence encodes CASSREGSHDEQYF.

In this sample, this clone turned up a few times. The chain combines TRBV27 with TRBJ1-6; D possibly corresponds to TRBD1 (6 bases). The CDR3 sequence is 16 residues long. V was clipped by 2 bases and J by 5 bases, with 13 bases between them. Germline loops: CDR1 MNHEY, CDR2 SMNVEV (reference sequence). CDR3 DNA sequence: TGTGCCAGCAGTTTAACAGGGAGTTTTAATAATTCACCCCTCCACTTT. This sequence encodes CASSLTGSFNNSPLHF.

This clone came up many times. The chain carries TRBV7-9 and TRBJ1-4; TRBD1 is a possible D gene (5 bases). Germline V gives CDR1 SEHNR, CDR2 FQNEAQ (reference sequence). This CDR3 is built from 15 residues. Trimming removed 3 bases from V and 7 bases from J, with 15 bases in between. Written as DNA, the CDR3 is TGTGCCAGCAGCTTGGATCAGGGAGGAGGTGAAAAACTGTTTTTT. It specifies CASSLDQGGGEKLFF.

Only a few counts were recorded for this clone. This rearrangement joins TRBV7-9 to TRBJ1-1; D gene uncertain. This CDR3 region has 12 residues. V was shortened by 2 bases and J by 10 bases, with 11 bases between the two germline ends. Germline lookup yields CDR1 SEHNR and CDR2 FQNEAQ (reference sequence). As DNA, the CDR3 is TGTGCCAGCAGCTTACCCGGGCCAGGAGCTTTCTTT. Its protein is CASSLPGPGAFF.

This clone was counted a few times. V usage is TRBV28 and J usage is TRBJ2-7; D is unresolved. The length of the CDR3 is 11 residues. Trimming shortened V by 8 bases and J by 4 bases, and 9 bases separated the two germline ends. The germline V gene encodes CDR1 MDHEN and CDR2 SYDVKM. CDR3 loop: CASRVRYEQYF. CDR3 in DNA: TGTGCCAGCCGGGTTCGATACGAGCAGTACTTC.

This sequence joins TRBV5-1 and TRBJ2-3; TRBD2 agrees at 13 bases. CDR3 size: 18 residues. The V gene's germline CDR1 is SGHRS and CDR2 YFSETQ. Trimming took 4 bases from V and 1 from J; bases not matched to a gene: 9. CDR3 region: CASSTGLAGRSGTDTQYF. The CDR3 coding sequence is TGCGCCAGCAGCACGGGACTAGCGGGGAGGTCTGGCACAGATACGCAGTATTTT.

This clone was seen more than once but under ten times. The rearrangement uses TRBV6-6 and TRBJ2-7, with D uncertain. The CDR3 is 13 amino acids. Trimming shortened V by 6 bases and J by 5 bases, and 14 bases separated the two germline ends. Per the germline V gene, CDR1 is MNHNY and CDR2 is SVGAGI (reference sequence). The CDR3 sequence is CASSPRLAHEQYF. DNA of the CDR3: TGTGCCAGCAGCCCCCGACTTGCCCACGAGCAGTACTTC.